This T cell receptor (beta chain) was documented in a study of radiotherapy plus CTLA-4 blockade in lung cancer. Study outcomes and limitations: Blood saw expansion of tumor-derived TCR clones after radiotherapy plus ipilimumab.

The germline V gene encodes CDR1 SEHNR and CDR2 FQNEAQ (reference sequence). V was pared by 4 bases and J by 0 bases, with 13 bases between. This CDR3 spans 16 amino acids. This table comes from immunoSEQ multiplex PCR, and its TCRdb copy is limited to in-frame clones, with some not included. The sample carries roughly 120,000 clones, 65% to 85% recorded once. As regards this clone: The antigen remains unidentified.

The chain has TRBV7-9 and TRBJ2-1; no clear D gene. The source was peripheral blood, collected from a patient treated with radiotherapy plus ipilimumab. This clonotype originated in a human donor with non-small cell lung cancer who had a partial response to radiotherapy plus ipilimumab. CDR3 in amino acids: CASSSSRGRSYNEQFF. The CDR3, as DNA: TGTGCCAGCAGCTCTTCCAGAGGCCGCTCCTACAATGAGCAGTTCTTC.